The clone carrying this T cell receptor (beta chain) was seen only once. Its target is unknown. Treatment reported: around 19 received Ad26.COV2.S at low or high dose, single or two shots; several received placebo; per-sample allocation not given. The samples were gathered on day 63 after the first injection of vaccine or placebo. These data come from a study of Ad26.COV2.S vaccination and SARS-CoV-2 variants. Findings and caveats of the study: TCR breadth and depth estimates may have understated total T cell responses.

The protocol was immunoSEQ multiplex PCR, while the TCRdb copy is restricted to in-frame clones and leaves out a portion. The table has around 500,000 clones, about nine tenths seen once. The CDR3 runs 15 residues. CDR1 MDHEN and CDR2 SYDVKM come from the germline V gene. V was trimmed by 5 bases and J by 0 bases, leaving 12 bases between them. The J gene is TRBJ2-3, the V gene TRBV28; D may be TRBD1 (6 bases). Sequencing used peripheral blood, obtained in a trial of Ad26.COV2.S vaccine versus placebo. The sequence derives from a person between 18 and 65 years old who received the Ad26.COV2.S COVID-19 vaccine or a placebo. CDR3 nucleotide sequence: TGTGCCAGCAGTCCCGGGACACAGAGCACAGATACGCAGTATTTT. This encodes CASSPGTQSTDTQYF.